The clone carrying this T cell receptor (beta chain) turned up a few times. Germline V gene sequence: CDR1 SGHTA, CDR2 FQGTGA. The V end lost 5 bases, the J end lost 5 bases, and 12 bases lay between the germline ends. The CDR3 is 13 residues long. The data were obtained in a study of CD8 T cells in Susac syndrome. Reverse transcription used roughly 0.45 to 1 ug RNA and random hexamers. TCRdb reprocessed the immunoSEQ multiplex PCR reads via MiXCR and lists one record per CDR3 protein. The sample consists of about 240,000 distinct CDR3 sequences, less than 96% of them appearing once. The source material was CD4+ T cells from PBMCs. The chain is built from TRBV7-3 and TRBJ1-1, with TRBD1 as a possible D gene (6 bases). The receptor's source is a human donor with Susac syndrome. The CDR3 nucleotides are TGTGCCAGCAGCGGGACAAGGTGGACTGAAGCTTTCTTT. It codes for CASSGTRWTEAFF.